These T cell receptor beta chains were read from a single sample in a study of blood T cell repertoires in COVID-19. This table comes from immunoSEQ multiplex PCR, and its TCRdb copy is limited to in-frame clones, with some not included. The table shows some 250,000 clones, with approximately 83% occurring only once. Material: peripheral blood. These receptors were taken from a man aged 40-49 years with acute or convalescent COVID-19. Both conserved end residues are part of each CDR3. Each record gives: J gene, clone size, V gene, D gene, CDR3 DNA, CDR3 protein. D genes are given only for firm matches. Clone size is given for some rows only: seen once, a few or many times, or a class if the clone is expanded.

J gene: TRBJ1-5
clone size: few
V gene: TRBV6-5
D gene: TRBD1
CDR3 DNA: TGTGCCAGTTCTGAGACAGGGGGTGTTGATCAGCCCCAGCATTTT
CDR3 protein: CASSETGGVDQPQHF

J gene: TRBJ2-7
clone size: -
V gene: TRBV28
D gene: -
CDR3 DNA: TGTGCCAGCAGCGCGGCATCGGACTATTCCTACGAGCAGTACTTC
CDR3 protein: CASSAASDYSYEQYF

J gene: TRBJ1-1
clone size: -
V gene: TRBV4-1
D gene: -
CDR3 DNA: TGCGCCAGCAGCCAAGATCTAGGTCGGAACACTGAAGCTTTCTTT
CDR3 protein: CASSQDLGRNTEAFF

J gene: TRBJ2-2
clone size: -
V gene: TRBV11-2
D gene: -
CDR3 DNA: TGTGCCAGCAGCTCCCTTGCGCGACCGGGCACCGGGGAGCTGTTTTTT
CDR3 protein: CASSSLARPGTGELFF

J gene: TRBJ2-2
clone size: -
V gene: TRBV6-2/TRBV6-3
D gene: TRBD2
CDR3 DNA: TGTGCCAGCAGCTCTACTAGCGGGAGGCCGTCGGGGGGTACCGGGGAGCTGTTTTTT
CDR3 protein: CASSSTSGRPSGGTGELFF

J gene: TRBJ2-6
clone size: -
V gene: TRBV30
D gene: -
CDR3 DNA: TGTGCCGGGGACCGAGGGGGCTCTGGGGCCAACGTCCTGACTTTC
CDR3 protein: CAGDRGGSGANVLTF

J gene: TRBJ2-1
clone size: -
V gene: TRBV5-6
D gene: TRBD1
CDR3 DNA: TGTGCCAGCAGCTTGTTGACAGGGGCCGTTAATGAGCAGTTCTTC
CDR3 protein: CASSLLTGAVNEQFF

J gene: TRBJ2-1
clone size: -
V gene: TRBV5-1
D gene: TRBD2
CDR3 DNA: TGCGCCAGCAGCTTGGTCCTAGCGGGGGAGCAGTTCTTC
CDR3 protein: CASSLVLAGEQFF

J gene: TRBJ1-2
clone size: few
V gene: TRBV5-1
D gene: -
CDR3 DNA: TGCGCCAGCAGCACTTGGACGGGAGAAAGCTATGGCTACACCTTC
CDR3 protein: CASSTWTGESYGYTF

J gene: TRBJ1-6
clone size: -
V gene: TRBV2
D gene: TRBD1
CDR3 DNA: TGTGCCAGCACAGGACAGGAGGATTCACCCCTCCACTTT
CDR3 protein: CASTGQEDSPLHF

J gene: TRBJ2-1
clone size: -
V gene: TRBV5-6
D gene: TRBD2
CDR3 DNA: TGTGCCAGCAGCTTGTCCTTAGCGGGAGCCTACAATGAGCAGTTCTTC
CDR3 protein: CASSLSLAGAYNEQFF

J gene: TRBJ1-1
clone size: -
V gene: TRBV5-8
D gene: -
CDR3 DNA: TGTGCCAGCAGCTTGGAATCCGGGAACACTGAAGCTTTCTTT
CDR3 protein: CASSLESGNTEAFF

J gene: TRBJ2-1
clone size: -
V gene: TRBV7-8
D gene: -
CDR3 DNA: TGTGCCAGCAGCCTACTAGGATCTGGCAATGAGCAGTTCTTC
CDR3 protein: CASSLLGSGNEQFF

J gene: TRBJ1-1
clone size: -
V gene: TRBV19
D gene: -
CDR3 DNA: TGTGCCAGTAGTATAGCGGCGGGGGCTTTTACTGAAGCTTTCTTT
CDR3 protein: CASSIAAGAFTEAFF

J gene: TRBJ2-3
clone size: -
V gene: TRBV15
D gene: -
CDR3 DNA: TGTGCCACCAGCAGATCCTTAACAGATACGCAGTATTTT
CDR3 protein: CATSRSLTDTQYF

J gene: TRBJ2-1
clone size: -
V gene: TRBV7-2
D gene: -
CDR3 DNA: TGTGCCAGCAGCCCGCGTTGGGAGCAGTTCTTC
CDR3 protein: CASSPRWEQFF

J gene: TRBJ1-1
clone size: -
V gene: TRBV29-1
D gene: -
CDR3 DNA: TGCAGCGTTCCCGGGACATCGAACACTGAAGCTTTCTTT
CDR3 protein: CSVPGTSNTEAFF

J gene: TRBJ1-6
clone size: -
V gene: TRBV27
D gene: TRBD1
CDR3 DNA: TGTGCCAGTTCGGACAGGTCGTATAATTCACCCCTCCACTTT
CDR3 protein: CASSDRSYNSPLHF

J gene: TRBJ2-1
clone size: few
V gene: TRBV18
D gene: TRBD2
CDR3 DNA: TGTGCCAGCTCACCGCAAATACTAGCGGGAGGGATCAATGAGCAGTTCTTC
CDR3 protein: CASSPQILAGGINEQFF

J gene: TRBJ1-1
clone size: -
V gene: TRBV6-4
D gene: -
CDR3 DNA: TGTGCCCATGTAAGTCCGGGACACCTAAACACTGAAGCTTTCTTT
CDR3 protein: CAHVSPGHLNTEAFF

J gene: TRBJ2-1
clone size: few
V gene: TRBV29-1
D gene: -
CDR3 DNA: TGCAGCGTTGAAAAGAGGCAGAAATACAATGAGCAGTTCTTC
CDR3 protein: CSVEKRQKYNEQFF

J gene: TRBJ1-5
clone size: -
V gene: TRBV2
D gene: TRBD1
CDR3 DNA: TGTGCCAGCAGGGAAGGACAGGGAGGTCATCAGCCCCAGCATTTT
CDR3 protein: CASREGQGGHQPQHF

J gene: TRBJ2-3
clone size: -
V gene: TRBV27
D gene: TRBD2
CDR3 DNA: TGTGCCAGCAGTTACGGGACTAGCGGGAGGGCCCCCGATACGCAGTATTTT
CDR3 protein: CASSYGTSGRAPDTQYF

J gene: TRBJ1-2
clone size: few
V gene: TRBV6-5
D gene: -
CDR3 DNA: TGTGCCAGCAAAGAGGCAGCTAACTATGGCTACACCTTC
CDR3 protein: CASKEAANYGYTF

J gene: TRBJ2-4
clone size: -
V gene: TRBV28
D gene: -
CDR3 DNA: TGTGCCAGCAGTTTTAACGAAGTAGGGGGGGTAGCCAAAAACATTCAGTACTTC
CDR3 protein: CASSFNEVGGVAKNIQYF

J gene: TRBJ1-2
clone size: -
V gene: TRBV3-1/TRBV3-2
D gene: TRBD1
CDR3 DNA: TGTGCCAGCAGCCAAGGGGGGACAGGGGACTATGGCTACACCTTC
CDR3 protein: CASSQGGTGDYGYTF

J gene: TRBJ2-3
clone size: few
V gene: TRBV2
D gene: -
CDR3 DNA: TGTGCCAGCAGTGAAGCGAGGACTGATACAGATACGCAGTATTTT
CDR3 protein: CASSEARTDTDTQYF